A single sample gave rise to the 27 T cell receptor beta chains below, sequenced in a study of T cell clones after liver transplantation. Assay: immunoSEQ multiplex PCR; the TCRdb copy retains only in-frame clones and omits some. The sample carries 68,000 or so clones, approximately 92% recorded once. The material was CD4+ T cells from blood, obtained about 25 months after liver transplant. The receptor set was obtained from a human patient who received a liver transplant. The graft donor may have contributed some T cells.

Here the CDR3 DNA reads TGTGCCAGCAGCCCCAGCGGCAGCGGGAGTTACGAGCAGTACTTC. It translates to CASSPSGSGSYEQYF. The chain joins TRBV28 to TRBJ2-7; TRBD2 matches 8 bases. The CDR3 runs to 15 residues. Trimming took 6 bases from V and 4 from J; bases not matched to a gene: 11. CDR1 is MDHEN, CDR2 SYDVKM, per germline.

CDR3 sequence reads: CASSETGWSKNIQYF. In DNA, the CDR3 is TGTGCCAGCAGTGAAACAGGGTGGTCCAAAAACATTCAGTACTTC. The chain joins TRBV2 to TRBJ2-4, with D perhaps TRBD1 (6 bases). CDR1 and CDR2 (germline): SNHLY, FYNNEI. The ends were cut back, 2 bases at V and 2 bases at J, with 10 bases in the middle. This CDR3 has 15 amino acids.

The chain links TRBV11-3 to TRBJ2-3; no clear D. The CDR3 totals 12 residues. Germline V lookup: CDR1 SGHNT, CDR2 YENEEA. V dropped 1 base and J dropped 6 bases, with 5 bases sitting between them. The CDR3 nucleotides read TGTGCCAGCAGCTTAGGACGGGATACGCAGTATTTT. Translating it yields CASSLGRDTQYF. Looking up the rest from reference TRBV11-3 and TRBJ2-3 gives the full variable domain: EAGVVQSPRYKIIEKKQPVAFWCNPISGHNTLYWYLQNLGQGPELLIRYENEEAVDDSQLPKDRFSAERLKGVDSTLKIQPAELGDSAVYLCASSLGRDTQYFGPGTRLTVL.

This clone was observed a single time. The CDR3 reads CASSSRTGSGANVLTF. DNA for the CDR3: TGTGCCAGCAGCTCGCGGACAGGGTCTGGGGCCAACGTCCTGACTTTC. The chain recombines TRBV11-3 with TRBJ2-6; 8 bases line up with TRBD1. V lost 4 bases, J lost 1 base, and 3 bases stayed unmatched. The CDR3 runs 16 residues. Germline values: CDR1 SGHNT, CDR2 YENEEA.

CDR3 loop: CASEGGRAYGYTF. The CDR3 DNA reads as TGTGCCAGCGAGGGGGGCCGGGCCTATGGCTACACCTTC. The V and J genes are TRBV9 and TRBJ1-2; TRBD1 is a possible D gene (6 bases). Germline V lookup: CDR1 SGDLS, CDR2 YYNGEE. Trimming stripped 7 bases from V and 4 bases from J, with 14 bases between. The length of the CDR3 is 13 residues.

CDR3 nucleotide sequence: TGTGCCAGCAGCTCCGACAGAATTAACTATGGCTACACCTTC. The encoded protein is CASSSDRINYGYTF. The rearrangement links TRBV7-2 to TRBJ1-2, with D maybe TRBD1 (5 bases). This CDR3 is built from 14 residues. Trimming shortened V by 4 bases and J by 1 base, and 10 bases separated the two germline ends. Germline loops: CDR1 SGHTA, CDR2 FQGNSA.

V gene TRBV6-1 combines with J gene TRBJ2-2; D ambiguous. In germline, CDR1 is MNHNS, CDR2 SASEGT. Trimming left V 7 bases short and J 3 bases short, with 15 bases between. The CDR3 extends over 15 amino acids. CDR3 region: CASTPWSGDTGELFF. The CDR3 DNA sequence: TGTGCCAGCACTCCCTGGAGTGGGGACACCGGGGAGCTGTTTTTT.

The rearrangement joins TRBV6-6 to TRBJ2-7; 8 bases fit TRBD2. Unmatched junction bases numbered 7, after V lost 6 bases and J lost 0 bases. The CDR3 length is 15 residues. The germline CDR1 and CDR2 sequences are MNHNY and SVGAGI (reference sequence). This CDR3 is CASSPGGGASYEQYF. CDR3 bases: TGTGCCAGCAGCCCGGGGGGGGGCGCCTCCTACGAGCAGTACTTC.

This chain connects TRBV6-1 to TRBJ1-3, with D unresolved. There are 16 residues in the CDR3. The germline V and J ends were trimmed by 4 bases and 0 bases, with 13 bases remaining between them. Germline CDR1 is MNHNS and CDR2 is SASEGT. The CDR3 region is CASSGPDFSSGNTIYF. CDR3 nucleotides: TGTGCCAGCAGTGGACCAGACTTCAGCTCTGGAAACACCATATATTTT.

This chain joins TRBV2 and TRBJ2-7; 10 bases are a match to TRBD1. The V segment lost 7 bases and the J segment 0 bases; nucleotides outside the gene matches: 3. Germline CDR1 SNHLY, CDR2 FYNNEI. The CDR3 sequence is 14 residues long. The CDR3 region is CASMRTGGSYEQYF. DNA for the CDR3: TGTGCCAGCATGAGGACAGGGGGCTCCTACGAGCAGTACTTC.

The genes are TRBV2 and TRBJ2-7; 7 bases agree with TRBD2. The CDR3 loop spans 15 amino acids. Trimming cost V 6 bases and J 0 bases; bases outside gene matches: 8. The germline CDR1 and CDR2 sequences are SNHLY and FYNNEI. CDR3 bases: TGTGCCAGCAGACTAGCTAGCGGAAGCTCCTACGAGCAGTACTTC. As protein: CASRLASGSSYEQYF.

A few counts support this clone. The V and J genes are TRBV28 and TRBJ1-2; 8 nucleotides line up with TRBD1. The V gene's germline CDR1 is MDHEN and CDR2 SYDVKM. Unmatched junction bases numbered 8, after V lost 4 bases and J lost 4 bases. CDR3 size: 15 residues. The CDR3 spells CASSSLDRDGYGYTF. CDR3 coding DNA: TGTGCCAGCAGTTCCCTGGACAGGGATGGCTATGGCTACACCTTC.

This chain uses TRBV5-6 with TRBJ2-5; D unclear. CDR3 length equals 14 residues. The V end lost 0 bases, the J end lost 2 bases, and 8 bases lay between the germline ends. Germline V CDR1 and CDR2: SGHDT, YYEEEE. The CDR3 sequence is CASSLGAGQETQYF. As DNA, the CDR3 is TGTGCCAGCAGCTTGGGAGCCGGGCAAGAGACCCAGTACTTC.

This clone was recorded only once. V is TRBV7-9 and J is TRBJ2-7, with 12 bases fitting TRBD2. This CDR3 is 14 amino acids long. The V segment lost 4 bases and the J segment 7 bases; nucleotides outside the gene matches: 5. Germline-derived CDR1 and CDR2 are SEHNR and FQNEAQ (reference sequence). This CDR3 reads CASSYSGTSGEQYF. CDR3 bases: TGTGCCAGCAGCTATTCCGGGACTAGCGGGGAGCAGTACTTC. The full variable domain, rest sourced from reference TRBV7-9 and TRBJ2-7, is DTGVSQNPRHKITKRGQNVTFRCDPISEHNRLYWYRQTLGQGPEFLTYFQNEAQLEKSRLLSDRFSAERPKGSFSTLEIQRTEQGDSAMYLCASSYSGTSGEQYFGPGTRLTVT.

This chain uses TRBV21-1 with TRBJ1-1. TRBV21-1 counts as a pseudogene. This CDR3 is built from 13 residues. The CDR3 nucleotides are TGTGTCAGCAGCGCTGGGGAAGAGAAAGAAGCTTTCTTT. Amino acid sequence: CVSSAGEEKEAFF.

This rearrangement joins TRBV7-2 to TRBJ2-3; maybe TRBD2 (6 bases). This CDR3 has 16 residues. Germline CDR1 reads SGHTA; CDR2 reads FQGNSA. The germline V and J ends were trimmed by 1 base and 10 bases, with 21 bases remaining between them. This CDR3 reads CASSLVGREPPVPQYF. Written as DNA, the CDR3 is TGTGCCAGCAGCTTAGTGGGTCGGGAGCCCCCAGTGCCGCAGTATTTT. Variable domain in full (rest from reference TRBV7-2 and TRBJ2-3): GAGVSQSPSNKVTEKGKDVELRCDPISGHTALYWYRQSLGQGLEFLIYFQGNSAPDKSGLPSDRFSAERTGGSVSTLTIQRTQQEDSAVYLCASSLVGREPPVPQYFGPGTRLTVL.

J is TRBJ2-3 and V is TRBV5-1; 8 bases map to TRBD1. Germline lookup yields CDR1 SGHRS and CDR2 YFSETQ. CDR3 size: 16 residues. V shed 2 bases, J shed 0 bases, and the junction held 5 bases outside the gene matches. CDR3: CASSFGQGPSTDTQYF. CDR3 nucleotides: TGCGCCAGCAGCTTCGGACAGGGACCTAGCACAGATACGCAGTATTTT.

This rearrangement joins TRBV27 to TRBJ1-1; D remains unclear. This CDR3 spans 14 amino acids. CDR1 and CDR2 from the germline V gene are MNHEY and SMNVEV (reference sequence). The V and J ends lost 4 bases and 0 bases respectively, with 9 bases between them. The CDR3 sequence: CASSYRVMNTEAFF. The CDR3 DNA reads as TGTGCCAGCAGTTACCGGGTTATGAACACTGAAGCTTTCTTT.

The chain employs TRBV5-8 and TRBJ1-1; tentatively, D is TRBD1 (6 bases). Germline CDR1 reads SGHTS; CDR2 reads YDEGEE. This CDR3 region has 14 residues. V gave up 1 base and J gave up 1 base, with 8 bases separating them. In DNA form, the CDR3 reads TGTGCCAGCAGCTTGCGAGGGGGGAACACTGAAGCTTTCTTT. This translates into CASSLRGGNTEAFF.

V is TRBV11-3 and J is TRBJ2-5; no reliable D call. Germline CDR1 SGHNT, CDR2 YENEEA. V gave up 0 bases and J gave up 3 bases, with 5 bases separating them. The CDR3 runs 13 residues. DNA for the CDR3: TGTGCCAGCAGCTTAGAAGGGAAAGAGACCCAGTACTTC. Its translation is CASSLEGKETQYF.

V is TRBV7-2 and J is TRBJ2-5, with 8 bases lining up with TRBD2. The V gene's germline CDR1 is SGHTA and CDR2 FQGNSA. The CDR3 runs to 14 residues. V gave up 7 bases and J gave up 7 bases; unmatched junction bases: 11. The CDR3 sequence: CASTPAGGGGTQYF. DNA for the CDR3: TGTGCCAGCACCCCGGCGGGAGGTGGCGGGACCCAGTACTTC.

This chain connects TRBV6-5 to TRBJ1-2, with 10 nucleotides matching TRBD1. The ends lost 5 bases at V and 11 bases at J; junction bases unmatched: 8. The CDR3 spans 13 residues. CDR1 is MNHEY and CDR2 is SVGAGI in the germline V gene. The CDR3 DNA sequence: TGTGCCAGCAGTGCCGACAGGGGGCAATGGTACACCTTC. It encodes CASSADRGQWYTF.

The chain couples TRBV5-1 to TRBJ1-5, with 10 nucleotides matching TRBD1. The V segment lost 3 bases and the J segment 7 bases; nucleotides outside the gene matches: 4. Germline CDR1 reads SGHRS; CDR2 reads YFSETQ. CDR3 length equals 14 residues. This chain's CDR3 is CASSSRQGAQPQHF. CDR3 sequence (DNA): TGCGCCAGCAGCTCCCGACAGGGGGCGCAGCCCCAGCATTTT.

This clone was seen once. The J gene is TRBJ2-7, the V gene TRBV25-1; 8 bases agree with TRBD1. This CDR3 spans 12 amino acids. V was pared by 8 bases and J by 1 base, with 1 base of the junction left unmatched. Germline CDR1 reads MGHDK; CDR2 reads SYGVNS. The CDR3: CASGQGSYEQYF. The CDR3 DNA reads TGTGCCAGCGGACAGGGTTCCTACGAGCAGTACTTC.

CDR3 bases: TGTGCCAGCAGTTACTCCACGAACACTGAAGCTTTCTTT. It codes for CASSYSTNTEAFF. The gene calls are TRBV6-6 and TRBJ1-1; D gene ambiguous. CDR1 MNHNY and CDR2 SVGAGI come from the germline V gene (reference sequence). The CDR3 has 13 residues. V lost 0 bases and J 1 base, leaving 3 bases between the germline ends.

A note on this clone: Other DNA sequences in this sample translate to the same CDR3. The CDR3 loop reads CASSPASGEQYF. The DNA for the CDR3 is TGTGCCAGCTCACCCGCCTCGGGGGAGCAGTACTTC. The chain joins TRBV18 to TRBJ2-7, with a weak D call TRBD2 (5 bases). The CDR3 spans 12 residues. The V end lost 3 bases, the J end lost 7 bases, and 10 bases lay between the germline ends. Germline V gives CDR1 KGHSH, CDR2 LQKENI.

This sequence joins TRBV7-3 and TRBJ1-2; TRBD1 aligns across 8 bases. The CDR3 runs 15 residues. The V and J ends lost 5 bases and 2 bases, in that order; junction bases with no gene match: 7. The V gene's germline CDR1 is SGHTA and CDR2 FQGTGA. The CDR3 loop is CASSPDRVTNYGYTF. In nucleotides, the CDR3 is TGTGCCAGCAGCCCGGACAGGGTAACCAACTATGGCTACACCTTC.